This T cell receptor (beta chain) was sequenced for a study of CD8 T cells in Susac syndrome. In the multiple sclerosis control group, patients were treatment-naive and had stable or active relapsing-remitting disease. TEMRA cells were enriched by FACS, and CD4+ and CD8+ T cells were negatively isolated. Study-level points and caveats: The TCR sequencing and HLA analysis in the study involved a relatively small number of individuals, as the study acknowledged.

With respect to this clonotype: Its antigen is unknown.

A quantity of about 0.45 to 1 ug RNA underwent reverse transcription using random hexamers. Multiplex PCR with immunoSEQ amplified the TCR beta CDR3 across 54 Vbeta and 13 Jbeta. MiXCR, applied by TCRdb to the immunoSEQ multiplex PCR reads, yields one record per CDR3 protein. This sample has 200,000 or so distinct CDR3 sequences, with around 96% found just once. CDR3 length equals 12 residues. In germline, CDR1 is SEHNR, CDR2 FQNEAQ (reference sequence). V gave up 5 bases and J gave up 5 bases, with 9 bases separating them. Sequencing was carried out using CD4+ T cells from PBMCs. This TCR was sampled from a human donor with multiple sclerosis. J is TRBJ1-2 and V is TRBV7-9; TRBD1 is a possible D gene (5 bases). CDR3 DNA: TGTGCCAGCAGCCCTGAGGGGTATGGCTACACCTTC. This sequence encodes CASSPEGYGYTF.